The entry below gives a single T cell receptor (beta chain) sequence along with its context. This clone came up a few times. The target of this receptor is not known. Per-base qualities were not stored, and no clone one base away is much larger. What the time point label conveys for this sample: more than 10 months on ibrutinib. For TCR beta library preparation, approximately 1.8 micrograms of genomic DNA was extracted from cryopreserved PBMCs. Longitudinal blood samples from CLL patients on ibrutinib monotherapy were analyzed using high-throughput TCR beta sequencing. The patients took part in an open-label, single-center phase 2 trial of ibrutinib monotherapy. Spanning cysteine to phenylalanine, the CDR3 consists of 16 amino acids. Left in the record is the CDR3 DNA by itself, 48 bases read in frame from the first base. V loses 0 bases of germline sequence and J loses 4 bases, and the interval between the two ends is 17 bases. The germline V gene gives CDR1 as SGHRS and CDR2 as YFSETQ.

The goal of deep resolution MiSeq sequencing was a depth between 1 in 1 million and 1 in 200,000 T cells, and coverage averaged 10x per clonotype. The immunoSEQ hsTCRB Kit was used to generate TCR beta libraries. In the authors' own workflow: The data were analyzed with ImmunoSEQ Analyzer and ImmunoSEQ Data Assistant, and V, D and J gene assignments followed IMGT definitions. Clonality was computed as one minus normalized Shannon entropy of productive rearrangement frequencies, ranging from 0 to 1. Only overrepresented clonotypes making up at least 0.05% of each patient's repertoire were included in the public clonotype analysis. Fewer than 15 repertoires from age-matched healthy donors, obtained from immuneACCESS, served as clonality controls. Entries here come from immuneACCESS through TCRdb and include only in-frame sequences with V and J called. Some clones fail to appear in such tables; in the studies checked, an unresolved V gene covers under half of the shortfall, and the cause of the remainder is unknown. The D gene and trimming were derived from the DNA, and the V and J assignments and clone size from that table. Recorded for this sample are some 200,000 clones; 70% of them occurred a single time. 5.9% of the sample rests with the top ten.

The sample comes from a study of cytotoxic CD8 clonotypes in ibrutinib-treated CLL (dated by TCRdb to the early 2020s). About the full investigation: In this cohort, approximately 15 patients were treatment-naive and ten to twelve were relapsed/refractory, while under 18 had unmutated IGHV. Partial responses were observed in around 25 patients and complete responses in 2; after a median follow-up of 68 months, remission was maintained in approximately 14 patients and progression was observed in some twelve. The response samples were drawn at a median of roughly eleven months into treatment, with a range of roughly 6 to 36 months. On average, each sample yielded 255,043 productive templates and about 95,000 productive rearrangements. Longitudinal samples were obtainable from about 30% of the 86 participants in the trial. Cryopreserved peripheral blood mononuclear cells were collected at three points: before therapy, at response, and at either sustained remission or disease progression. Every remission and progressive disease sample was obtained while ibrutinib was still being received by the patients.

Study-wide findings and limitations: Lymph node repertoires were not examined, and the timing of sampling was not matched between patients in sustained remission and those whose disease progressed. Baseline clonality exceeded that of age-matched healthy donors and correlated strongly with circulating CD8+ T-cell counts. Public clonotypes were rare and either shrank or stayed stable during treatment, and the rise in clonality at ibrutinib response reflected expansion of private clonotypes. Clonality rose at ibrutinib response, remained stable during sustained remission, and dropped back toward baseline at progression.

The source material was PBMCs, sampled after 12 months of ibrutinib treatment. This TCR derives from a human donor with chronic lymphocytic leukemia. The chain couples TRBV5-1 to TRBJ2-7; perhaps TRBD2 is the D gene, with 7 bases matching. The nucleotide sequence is TGCGCCAGCAGCTTGGCCGGGGGCGGGAGAAGGTACGAGCAGTACTTC. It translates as CASSLAGGGRRYEQYF.